This TCR beta chain was captured by sequencing in a study of blood T cells in healthy people across ages. This clonotype has ten or more counts. Its cognate antigen is unknown. Study-level results: The study found TCR beta diversity correlated strongly with naive T cell percentage. Any conclusive comparison of naive versus antigen-experienced cells was prevented by using unsorted PBMCs. Both naive CD4+ cell counts and diversity were greater in long-lived donors than in aged donors.

Trimming removed 1 base at V and 7 bases at J, with 22 bases between. The CDR3 spans 17 residues. Germline CDR1 is SGHVS and CDR2 is FQNEAQ. For the second PCR, which ran for roughly 6 to 12 cycles, a sample-barcoded 5' primer and a J-beta primer mix were used. Each cDNA molecule carried a tag from a template-switch adaptor that contained 12 random nucleotides. Using its own MiXCR run on the 5' RACE reads, TCRdb lists one record per CDR3 protein. Among about 1.6 million distinct CDR3 sequences listed, approximately 32% were seen once. The receptor was isolated from a woman in her twenties or thirties in good health. The chain is built from TRBV7-8 and TRBJ2-5; D gene unclear. Specimen: blood. The CDR3 region has the DNA TGTGCCAGCAGCTTAGGTGCCGACCAGTGGGCGGCTGTGACCCAGTACTTC. Residues: CASSLGADQWAAVTQYF.